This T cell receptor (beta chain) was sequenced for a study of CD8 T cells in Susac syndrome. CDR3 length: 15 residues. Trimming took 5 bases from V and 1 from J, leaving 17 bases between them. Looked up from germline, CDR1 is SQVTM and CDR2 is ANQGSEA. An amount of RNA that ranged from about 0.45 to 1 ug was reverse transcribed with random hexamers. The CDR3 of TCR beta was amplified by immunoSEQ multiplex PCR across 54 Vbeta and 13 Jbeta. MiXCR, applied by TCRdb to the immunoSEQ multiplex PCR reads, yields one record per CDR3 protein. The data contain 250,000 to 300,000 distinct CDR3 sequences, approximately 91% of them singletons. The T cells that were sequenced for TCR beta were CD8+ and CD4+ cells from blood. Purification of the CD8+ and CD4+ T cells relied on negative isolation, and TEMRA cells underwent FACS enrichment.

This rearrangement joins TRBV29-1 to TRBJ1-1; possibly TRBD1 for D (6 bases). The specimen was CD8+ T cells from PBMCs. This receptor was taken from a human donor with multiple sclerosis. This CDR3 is CSVWGTPVSNTEAFF. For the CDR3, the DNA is TGCAGCGTTTGGGGGACACCGGTTTCGAACACTGAAGCTTTCTTT.